This T cell receptor (beta chain) appears in the sequencing data of a study of blood T cell repertoires in COVID-19. Some clones are missing from TCRdb's copy, which holds only in-frame ones; the method was immunoSEQ multiplex PCR. In the table there are 180,000 or so clones, around 86% of which are singletons. Germline lookup yields CDR1 MGHDK and CDR2 SYGVNS. Trimming shortened V by 5 bases and J by 4 bases, and 14 bases separated the two germline ends. This CDR3 has 14 amino acids. Source material: peripheral blood. The sequence was collected from a man in his late teens or twenties with acute or convalescent COVID-19. The chain has TRBV25-1 and TRBJ1-1; D is perhaps TRBD1 (5 bases). The CDR3 bases are TGTGCCAGCAGTACGCTCAGGGATAGCACTGAAGCTTTCTTT. Protein: CASSTLRDSTEAFF. The entire variable domain, with the rest obtained from reference TRBV25-1 and TRBJ1-1, is as follows: EADIYQTPRYLVIGTGKKITLECSQTMGHDKMYWYQQDPGMELHLIHYSYGVNSTEKGDLSSESTVSRIRTEHFPLTLESARPSHTSQYLCASSTLRDSTEAFFGQGTRLTVV.